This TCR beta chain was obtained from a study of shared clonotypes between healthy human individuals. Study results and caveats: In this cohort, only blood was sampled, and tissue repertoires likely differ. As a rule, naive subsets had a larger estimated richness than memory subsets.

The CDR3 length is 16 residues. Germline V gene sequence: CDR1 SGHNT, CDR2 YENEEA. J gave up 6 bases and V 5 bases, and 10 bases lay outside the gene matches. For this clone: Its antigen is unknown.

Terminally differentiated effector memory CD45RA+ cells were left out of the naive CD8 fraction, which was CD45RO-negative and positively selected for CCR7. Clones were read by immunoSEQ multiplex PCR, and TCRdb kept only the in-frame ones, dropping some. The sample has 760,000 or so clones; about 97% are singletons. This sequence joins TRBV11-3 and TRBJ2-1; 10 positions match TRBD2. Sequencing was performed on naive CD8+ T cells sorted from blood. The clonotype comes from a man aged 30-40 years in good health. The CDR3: CASSPIAGGSSNEQFF. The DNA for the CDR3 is TGTGCCAGCAGCCCAATAGCGGGAGGTTCTTCCAATGAGCAGTTCTTC.